The sequence of this T cell receptor beta chain was determined in a study of T cells in women clearing cervical HPV infection. Study at large: No precancer developed; the control's incident HPV16 infection cleared within 12 months.

As to this clone: Its antigen remains unknown. The read terminates 3 residues ahead of where the CDR3 ends, so the germline J gene completes it.

The table came from immunoSEQ multiplex PCR; TCRdb's copy has only in-frame clones and leaves some out. The repertoire shows under 40,000 clones; the top ten hold 3% to 4%. General study results and limits: Cases carried less TRBV6-7 than controls: around 0.11% versus 0.15%. Richness differences could reflect unmeasured T-cell content per sample.

The V gene's germline CDR1 is LNHDA and CDR2 SQIVND (reference sequence). Trimming removed 6 bases from V and 6 bases from J; junction bases left unmatched: 12. The CDR3 covers 17 residues. MY09/MY11 PCR detected cervical HPV DNA; dot-blot assigned genotypes. This clonotype was obtained from a woman aged 18-70 years with a cervical HPV16 infection that either progressed to CIN3+ or cleared (not recorded which). The sequencing input was blood buffy coat. The J gene is TRBJ2-7, the V gene TRBV19; 15 bases match TRBD2. The CDR3 sequence: CASSKGGLAGGLLEQYF. The part of the CDR3 DNA that was read is TGTGCCAGTAGCAAAGGGGGACTAGCGGGAGGCCTTCTCGAG.